This T cell receptor beta chain was captured in a study of blood T cell repertoires in COVID-19. About the study: The United States, Italy and Spain were the sources of the acute and convalescent COVID-19 samples.

The germline gives CDR1 ENHRY, CDR2 SYGVKD. Unmatched junction bases numbered 9, after V lost 10 bases and J lost 4 bases. The CDR3 is 14 residues long. As processed by the authors: Counts of nucleated cells, estimated from reference gene primer amplification, were obtained. The repertoire was sequenced with immunoSEQ multiplex PCR; TCRdb's copy has only in-frame clones and lacks some. V and J calls and clone size are copied from that table; D and trimming were computed from the DNA. This table holds about 35,000 clones, about 80% found once. This receptor was taken from a woman in her 70s with acute or convalescent COVID-19. V is TRBV10-3 and J is TRBJ2-3, with TRBD2 identical over 9 bases. The source material was peripheral blood. The CDR3 sequence: CATRTSESADTQYF. Written as DNA, the CDR3 is TGTGCCACCCGGACTAGCGAGTCGGCAGATACGCAGTATTTT.